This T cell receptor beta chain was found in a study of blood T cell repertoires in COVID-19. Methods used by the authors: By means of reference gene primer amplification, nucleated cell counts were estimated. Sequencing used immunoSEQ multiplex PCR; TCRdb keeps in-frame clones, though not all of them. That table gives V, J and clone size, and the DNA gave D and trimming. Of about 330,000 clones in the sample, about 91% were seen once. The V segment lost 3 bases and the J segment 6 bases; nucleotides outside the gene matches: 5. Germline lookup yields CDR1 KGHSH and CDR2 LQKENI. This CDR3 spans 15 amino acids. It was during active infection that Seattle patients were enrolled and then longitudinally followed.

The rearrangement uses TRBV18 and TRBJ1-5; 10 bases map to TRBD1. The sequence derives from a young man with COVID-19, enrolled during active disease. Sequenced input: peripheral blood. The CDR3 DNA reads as TGTGCCAGCTCACCCGACAGGGGGCCAGGTCAGCCCCAGCATTTT. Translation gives CASSPDRGPGQPQHF.